In this sample, the clone carrying this TCR beta chain turned up many times. This sample stems from a study of T cell repertoires in cytomegalovirus infection. The CDR3 loop spans 16 amino acids. Trimming removed 0 bases from V and 2 bases from J; junction bases left unmatched: 5. The V gene's germline CDR1 is SGHTA and CDR2 FQGNSA. TCRdb itself ran the reads through MiXCR, one entry per CDR3 protein. The data hold 150,000 to 200,000 distinct CDR3 sequences, with roughly 9% observed a single time. The V gene is TRBV7-2, the J gene TRBJ2-5; TRBD2 aligns across 8 bases. The TCR comes from a human donor in good health (CMV status not recorded). Some clones in this sample may be carry-over from other donors' samples. Material: PBMCs. CDR3 sequence reads: CASSLAGGRRQETQYF. DNA for the CDR3: TGTGCCAGCAGCTTAGCGGGCGGGAGGAGGCAAGAGACCCAGTACTTC.